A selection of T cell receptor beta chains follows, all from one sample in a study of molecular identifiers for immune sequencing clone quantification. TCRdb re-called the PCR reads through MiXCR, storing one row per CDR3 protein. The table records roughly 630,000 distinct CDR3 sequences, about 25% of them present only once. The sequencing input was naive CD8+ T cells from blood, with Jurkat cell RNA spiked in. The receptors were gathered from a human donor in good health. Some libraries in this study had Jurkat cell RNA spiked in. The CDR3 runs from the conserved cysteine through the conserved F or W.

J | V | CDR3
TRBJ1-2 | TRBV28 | CASSSPRQGFHYGYTF
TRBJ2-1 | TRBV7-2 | CASSLVSGGPNEQFF
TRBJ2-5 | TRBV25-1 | CASRGGPWRETPYF
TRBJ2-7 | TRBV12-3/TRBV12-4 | CASSRILFEQYF
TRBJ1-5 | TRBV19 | CASSSTGGGFQPQHF
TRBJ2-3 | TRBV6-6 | CASSYPRSDTQYF
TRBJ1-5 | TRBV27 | CVSSLDRGVGQPQHF
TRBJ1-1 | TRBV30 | CAWSQGLNTEAFF
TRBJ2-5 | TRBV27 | CASSAGGRETQYF
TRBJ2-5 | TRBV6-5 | CASSYTGGAQTQYF
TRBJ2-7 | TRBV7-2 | CASSFQVVSYEQYF
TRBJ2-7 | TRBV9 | CAGSVGGAAPYKQYF
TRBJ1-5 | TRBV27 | CGSSLGIYQPQHF
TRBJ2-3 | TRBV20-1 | CSGSSGGRSDTQYF
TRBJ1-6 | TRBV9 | CASSVGVGNSPLHF
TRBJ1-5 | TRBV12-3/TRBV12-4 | CASSSGWGNQPQHF
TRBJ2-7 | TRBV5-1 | CASTWTDPFSYEQYF
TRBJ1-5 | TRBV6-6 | CASSYSAGNVEQPQHF
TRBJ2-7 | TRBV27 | CASGYRAAPSYEQYF
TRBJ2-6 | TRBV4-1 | CASSPSTGVGANVLTF
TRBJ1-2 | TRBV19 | CASSIDRAAANYGYTF
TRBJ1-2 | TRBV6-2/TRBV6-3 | CASSFIEADGYTF